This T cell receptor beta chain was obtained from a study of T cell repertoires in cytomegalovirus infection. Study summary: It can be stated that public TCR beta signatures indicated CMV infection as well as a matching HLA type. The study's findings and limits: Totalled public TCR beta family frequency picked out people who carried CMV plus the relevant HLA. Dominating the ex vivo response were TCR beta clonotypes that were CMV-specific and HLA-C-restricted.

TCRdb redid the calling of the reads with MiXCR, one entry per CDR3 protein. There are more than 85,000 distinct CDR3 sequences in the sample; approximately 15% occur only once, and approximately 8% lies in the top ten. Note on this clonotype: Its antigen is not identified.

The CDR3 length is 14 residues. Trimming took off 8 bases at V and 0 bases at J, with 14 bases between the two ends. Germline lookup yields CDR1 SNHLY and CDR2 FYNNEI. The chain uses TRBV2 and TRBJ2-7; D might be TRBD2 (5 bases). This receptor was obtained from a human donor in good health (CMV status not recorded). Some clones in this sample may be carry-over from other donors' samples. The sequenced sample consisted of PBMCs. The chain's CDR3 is CASSLREHSYEQYF. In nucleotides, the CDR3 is TGTGCCAGCTCCTTGAGGGAGCACTCCTACGAGCAGTACTTC.